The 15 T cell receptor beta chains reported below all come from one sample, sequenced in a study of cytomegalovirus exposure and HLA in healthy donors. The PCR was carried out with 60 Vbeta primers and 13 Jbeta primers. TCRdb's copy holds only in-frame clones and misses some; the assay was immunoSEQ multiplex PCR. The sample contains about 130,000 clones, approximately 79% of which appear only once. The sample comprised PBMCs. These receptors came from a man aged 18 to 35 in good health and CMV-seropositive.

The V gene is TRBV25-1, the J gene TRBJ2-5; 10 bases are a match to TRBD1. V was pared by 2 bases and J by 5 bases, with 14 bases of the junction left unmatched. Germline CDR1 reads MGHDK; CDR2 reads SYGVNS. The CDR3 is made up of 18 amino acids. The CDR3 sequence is CASSESPVLTGGLETQYF. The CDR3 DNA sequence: TGTGCCAGCAGTGAAAGCCCCGTCCTGACAGGGGGCTTGGAGACCCAGTACTTC.

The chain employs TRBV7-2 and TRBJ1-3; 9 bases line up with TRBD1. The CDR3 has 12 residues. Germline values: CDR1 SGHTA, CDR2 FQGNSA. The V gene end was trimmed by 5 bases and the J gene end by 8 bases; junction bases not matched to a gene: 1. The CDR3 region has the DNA TGTGCCAGCAGCGGGACAGGGTACACCATATATTTT. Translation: CASSGTGYTIYF.

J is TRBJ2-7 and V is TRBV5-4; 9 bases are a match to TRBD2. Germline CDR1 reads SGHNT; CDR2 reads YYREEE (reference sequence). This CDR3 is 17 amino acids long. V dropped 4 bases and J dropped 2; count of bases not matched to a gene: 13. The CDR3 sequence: CASSPKGRGGETYEQYF. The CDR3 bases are TGTGCCAGCAGCCCAAAAGGGCGCGGGGGGGAGACCTACGAGCAGTACTTC.

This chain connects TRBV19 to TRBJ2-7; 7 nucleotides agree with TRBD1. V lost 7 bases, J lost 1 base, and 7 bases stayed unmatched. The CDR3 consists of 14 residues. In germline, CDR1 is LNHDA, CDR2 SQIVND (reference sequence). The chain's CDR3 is CASKRTGQSYEQYF. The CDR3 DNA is TGTGCCAGTAAACGGACAGGTCAATCCTACGAGCAGTACTTC.

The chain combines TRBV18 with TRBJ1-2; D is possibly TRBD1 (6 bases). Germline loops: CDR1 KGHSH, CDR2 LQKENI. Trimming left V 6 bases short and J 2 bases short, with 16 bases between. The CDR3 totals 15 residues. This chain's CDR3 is CASSPDQGSNYGYTF. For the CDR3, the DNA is TGTGCCAGCTCGCCTGACCAGGGGTCGAACTATGGCTACACCTTC.

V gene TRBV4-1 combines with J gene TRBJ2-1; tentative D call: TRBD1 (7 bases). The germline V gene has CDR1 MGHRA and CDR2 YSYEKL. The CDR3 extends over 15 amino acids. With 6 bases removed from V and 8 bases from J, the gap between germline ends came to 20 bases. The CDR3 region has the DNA TGCGCCAGCAGGCCACTGGGCAGGGGGGAGTATGAGCAGTTCTTC. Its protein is CASRPLGRGEYEQFF.

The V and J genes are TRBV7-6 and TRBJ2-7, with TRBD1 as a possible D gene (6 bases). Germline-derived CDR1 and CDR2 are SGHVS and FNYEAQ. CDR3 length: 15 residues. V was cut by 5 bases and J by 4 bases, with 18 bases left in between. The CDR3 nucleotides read TGTGCCAGCAGCACCGAGCAGGGGCCGAAATACGAGCAGTACTTC. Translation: CASSTEQGPKYEQYF. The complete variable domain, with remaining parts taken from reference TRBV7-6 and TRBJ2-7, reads GAGVSQSPRYKVTKRGQDVALRCDPISGHVSLYWYRQALGQGPEFLTYFNYEAQQDKSGLPNDRFSAERPEGSISTLTIQRTEQRDSAMYRCASSTEQGPKYEQYFGPGTRLTVT.

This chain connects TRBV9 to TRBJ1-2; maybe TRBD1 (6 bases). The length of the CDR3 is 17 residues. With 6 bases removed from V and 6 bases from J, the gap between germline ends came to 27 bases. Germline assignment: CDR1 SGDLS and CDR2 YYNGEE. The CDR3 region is CASNLGGGPSWQHGYTF. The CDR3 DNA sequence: TGTGCCAGCAACTTAGGGGGGGGGCCATCATGGCAACATGGCTACACCTTC.

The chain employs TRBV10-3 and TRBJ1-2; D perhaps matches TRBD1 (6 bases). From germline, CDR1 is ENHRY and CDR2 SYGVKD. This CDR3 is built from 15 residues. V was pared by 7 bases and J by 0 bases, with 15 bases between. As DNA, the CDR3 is TGTGCCATCACCGGACAGCTTCAGTCTAACTATGGCTACACCTTC. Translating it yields CAITGQLQSNYGYTF.

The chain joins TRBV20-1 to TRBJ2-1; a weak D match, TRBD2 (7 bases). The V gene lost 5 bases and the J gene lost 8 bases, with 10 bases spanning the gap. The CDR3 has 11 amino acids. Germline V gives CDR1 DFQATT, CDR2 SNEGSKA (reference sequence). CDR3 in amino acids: CSALGGDEQFF. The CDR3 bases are TGCAGTGCTTTAGGGGGGGATGAGCAGTTCTTC.

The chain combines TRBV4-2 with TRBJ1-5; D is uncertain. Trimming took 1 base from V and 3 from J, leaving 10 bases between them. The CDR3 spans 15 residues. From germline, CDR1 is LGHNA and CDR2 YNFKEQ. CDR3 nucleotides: TGTGCCAGCAGCCAAGCCCGGAGTAACAATCAGCCCCAGCATTTT. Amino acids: CASSQARSNNQPQHF.

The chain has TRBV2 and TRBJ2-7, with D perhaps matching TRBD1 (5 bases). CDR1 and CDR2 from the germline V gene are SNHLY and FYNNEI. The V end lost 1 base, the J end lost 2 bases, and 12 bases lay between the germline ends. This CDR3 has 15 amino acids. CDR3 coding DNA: TGTGCCAGCAGTGAAGAGGGGCCCGGACCCTACGAGCAGTACTTC. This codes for CASSEEGPGPYEQYF.

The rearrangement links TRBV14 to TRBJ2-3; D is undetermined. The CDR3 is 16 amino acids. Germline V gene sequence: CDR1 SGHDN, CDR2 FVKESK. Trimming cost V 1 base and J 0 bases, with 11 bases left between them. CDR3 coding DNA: TGTGCCAGCAGCCAAGCAACACCTTCTAGCACAGATACGCAGTATTTT. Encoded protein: CASSQATPSSTDTQYF.

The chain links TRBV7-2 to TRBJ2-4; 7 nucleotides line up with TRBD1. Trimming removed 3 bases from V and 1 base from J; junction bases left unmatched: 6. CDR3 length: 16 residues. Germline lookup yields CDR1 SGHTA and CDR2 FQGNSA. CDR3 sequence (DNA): TGTGCCAGCAGCTTCTCACAGGGGACGGCCAAAAACATTCAGTACTTC. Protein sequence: CASSFSQGTAKNIQYF.

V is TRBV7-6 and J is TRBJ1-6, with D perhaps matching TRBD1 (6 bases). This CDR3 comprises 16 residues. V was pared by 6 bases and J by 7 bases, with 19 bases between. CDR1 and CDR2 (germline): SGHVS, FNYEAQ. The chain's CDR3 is CASSFTSGQQNSPLHF. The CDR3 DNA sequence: TGTGCCAGCAGTTTCACCTCAGGACAGCAGAATTCACCCCTCCACTTT.